This T cell receptor beta chain was captured in a study of cytomegalovirus exposure and HLA in healthy donors. The V and J ends lost 5 bases and 4 bases respectively, with 14 bases between them. This CDR3 has 14 amino acids. Germline loops: CDR1 LNHDA, CDR2 SQIVND (reference sequence). Amplification used 60 Vbeta primers and 13 Jbeta primers. Measured with immunoSEQ multiplex PCR; TCRdb has only the in-frame clones, and not every one. The repertoire has tens of thousands of clones, around 75% of them found once; the top ten carry over 2%. Despite likely unrecorded immune exposures, the donors were nominally healthy at the time of sampling.

The clonotype was recovered from a middle-aged man in good health and CMV-seronegative. Sample: PBMCs. This sequence joins TRBV19 and TRBJ1-1, with a possible D match to TRBD1 (6 bases). DNA of the CDR3: TGTGCCAGTAGTCAGGGGCTCTTAGGCACTGAAGCTTTCTTT. This codes for CASSQGLLGTEAFF.